Reported below is one T cell receptor (beta chain). Germline V gives CDR1 SGHRS, CDR2 YFSETQ. With 1 base clipped from V and 0 bases from J, the junction kept 8 bases outside the gene matches. CDR3 length equals 17 residues. These data come from a study of T cell repertoires in ileal Crohn's disease. Profiled with immunoSEQ multiplex PCR; TCRdb holds only in-frame clones, not every one. The top ten hold 4.8% of the sample, which has 6,500 to 10,000 clones, around 76% seen once. Sequenced: ileal tissue. The genes are TRBV5-1 and TRBJ2-3; 7 positions match TRBD2. This sequence was found in an adult with Crohn's disease. The CDR3, as DNA: TGCGCCAGCAGCTTGACGGGCGGGAGCCCTAGCACAGATACGCAGTATTTT. It specifies CASSLTGGSPSTDTQYF.